One T cell receptor beta chain is described in this entry. This specimen comes from a study of CXCR3-negative and CXCR3-positive naive CD8 T cells. Preparation of TRB cDNA libraries relied on 5' RACE carrying UMI labels. TCRdb derives one entry per CDR3 protein from the 5' RACE reads, leaving out DNA. The ten top clones account for roughly 7.7%, within a sample of about 39,000 distinct CDR3 sequences. Germline V gene data show CDR1 as SEHNR and CDR2 as FQNEAQ (reference sequence). This CDR3 spans 16 amino acids. The clonotype originates from a human donor in good health. Some clones in this sample may be carry-over from other donors' samples. The sample consisted of memory CD8+ T cells from blood. The chain has TRBV7-9 and TRBJ2-1; lacking DNA, the TRBD1 call made by TCRdb goes unchecked. CDR3 amino acids: CASTPTLGGSYNEQFF.